One and the same sample provided the 10 T cell receptor beta chains below, sequenced in a study of read filtering for tumor transcriptome and immune sequencing. From roughly 390 ng of RNA, a library with molecular barcoded alpha/delta and beta/gamma adaptors was made. Each CDR3 protein gets one entry after TCRdb re-called the reads with MiXCR. The top ten hold 15% to 20% of the sample, which has about 24,000 distinct CDR3 sequences, 20% to 25% seen once. Sequencing was carried out using a population of CD138-negative cells sorted from bone marrow. The receptors here all came from a donor older than 35 with multiple myeloma.

The table lists this clonotype with many counts. The chain links TRBV28 to TRBJ2-1; 7 positions match TRBD1. Losses at the gene ends were 6 bases for V and 5 bases for J; bases not matched to a gene: 10. This CDR3 is built from 15 residues. Germline values: CDR1 MDHEN, CDR2 SYDVKM. CDR3 DNA sequence: TGTGCCAGCAGCCCAGCGACAGGGATGAACAATGAGCAGTTCTTC. Translation gives CASSPATGMNNEQFF.

This clonotype was seen repeatedly, ten times or more. This chain connects TRBV29-1 to TRBJ2-6; D could derive from TRBD1 or TRBD2 (6 bases each). Germline V gene lookup returns CDR1 SQVTM and CDR2 ANQGSEA. V was clipped by 0 bases and J by 3 bases, with 15 bases between them. This CDR3 has 17 residues. CDR3 DNA sequence: TGCAGCGTTGAAGATCGTCCCGGGGGCGGTGGGGCCAACGTCCTGACTTTC. Residues: CSVEDRPGGGGANVLTF.

This clonotype came up many times. The V gene is TRBV29-1, the J gene TRBJ2-7, with D uncertain. Germline V gives CDR1 SQVTM, CDR2 ANQGSEA. The V and J ends lost 4 bases and 0 bases respectively, with 13 bases between them. The CDR3 is made up of 14 amino acids. CDR3 loop: CSVVPPHSSYEQYF. The CDR3 nucleotides are TGCAGCGTTGTACCCCCTCACAGCTCCTACGAGCAGTACTTC.

The rearrangement joins TRBV20-1 to TRBJ2-3; D is uncertain. Germline V lookup: CDR1 DFQATT, CDR2 SNEGSKA (reference sequence). V was trimmed by 3 bases and J by 0 bases, leaving 10 bases between them. The CDR3 is 14 amino acids. In DNA, the CDR3 is TGCAGTGCTAGCAGAGACATTAGCACAGATACGCAGTATTTT. It encodes CSASRDISTDTQYF.

This clonotype was picked up many times. The V gene is TRBV23-1, the J gene TRBJ2-3; 7 bases line up with TRBD2. TRBV23-1 is assigned to the ORF class and has an uncertain function. This CDR3 spans 14 amino acids. J was trimmed by 2 bases and V by 5 bases; bases with no gene match: 4. CDR3 in DNA: TGCGCCAGCAGTGGGGGAGGGGACACAGATACGCAGTATTTT. Amino acids: CASSGGGDTDTQYF.

This clonotype was detected ten times or more. The V and J genes are TRBV28 and TRBJ2-7, with 7 bases fitting TRBD1. Germline CDR1 MDHEN, CDR2 SYDVKM. Trimming cost V 5 bases and J 2 bases; bases outside gene matches: 12. The CDR3 length is 16 residues. CDR3 sequence reads: CASSTWDSKAPYEQYF. DNA for the CDR3: TGTGCCAGCAGTACCTGGGACAGCAAAGCCCCCTACGAGCAGTACTTC.

This clonotype was recorded at least ten times. The rearrangement uses TRBV11-2 and TRBJ2-5; 13 nucleotides line up with TRBD2. This CDR3 region has 16 residues. After removal of 1 base from V and 4 bases from J, the junction contained 3 bases not matched to a gene. Germline-derived CDR1 and CDR2 are SGHAT and FQNNGV. The CDR3 loop is CASSLGTSGSLETQYF. The CDR3 DNA follows: TGTGCCAGCAGCTTAGGGACTAGCGGGAGTTTAGAGACCCAGTACTTC.

The sample holds many counts of this clonotype. V and J are TRBV10-3 and TRBJ2-1; tentatively, D is TRBD1 or TRBD2 (5 bases each). The ends were cut back, 6 bases at V and 6 bases at J, with 9 bases in the middle. This CDR3 is built from 12 residues. Germline loops: CDR1 ENHRY, CDR2 SYGVKD. CDR3 residues: CAISGTGNEQFF. In DNA, the CDR3 is TGTGCCATCAGCGGGACCGGCAATGAGCAGTTCTTC.

This clonotype has ten or more counts. The V and J genes are TRBV20-1 and TRBJ2-3; no clear D gene. The CDR3 sequence is 13 residues long. Trimming stripped 5 bases from V and 2 bases from J, with 11 bases between. Germline values: CDR1 DFQATT, CDR2 SNEGSKA (reference sequence). The CDR3 DNA reads TGCAGTGCTGTAGCTCCACACACAGATACGCAGTATTTT. It translates to CSAVAPHTDTQYF.

In its sample, this clonotype was seen many times. The rearrangement joins TRBV30 to TRBJ2-3; weak D call: TRBD1 (5 bases). The germline V gene has CDR1 GTSNPN and CDR2 SVGIG (reference sequence). The CDR3 loop spans 11 amino acids. Between the trimmed V and J ends, which lost 7 bases and 8 bases, there was a span of 13 bases. CDR3 residues: CASRKRGTQYF. CDR3 in DNA: TGTGCCTCCCGGAAAAGGGGTACGCAGTATTTT. Full variable domain (rest looked up from reference TRBV30 and TRBJ2-3): SQTIHQWPATLVQPVGSPLSLECTVEGTSNPNLYWYRQAAGRGLQLLFYSVGIGQISSEVPQNLSASRPQDRQFILSSKKLLLSDSGFYLCASRKRGTQYFGPGTRLTVL.